These T cell receptor beta chains were read from a single sample in a study of metastatic and nonmetastatic thyroid tumors. MiXCR was used by TCRdb to re-call the PCR reads. The data show some 33,000 clones, with around 23% seen just once and less than 4% held by the top ten. Sequenced input: tumor tissue. The origin of the receptors is a male donor with papillary thyroid cancer or a benign thyroid nodule (not recorded which). Some clones in this sample may be carry-over from other donors' samples. CDR3s include the opening cysteine and the closing phenylalanine or tryptophan. Fields, in order: clone size, V gene, J gene, CDR3 length, CDR3 protein. Clone size is shown for a subset of rows, as once, few, many or a class of expanded clone.

size: .
V: TRBV5-1
J: TRBJ1-2
length: 15
CDR3: CASSLDPGAGDGYTF

size: .
V: TRBV27
J: TRBJ2-1
length: 13
CDR3: CASRASGEVEQFF

size: many
V: TRBV19
J: TRBJ2-7
length: 15
CDR3: CASSSPGVAVYEQYF

size: .
V: TRBV3-1
J: TRBJ2-7
length: 14
CDR3: CASSQLRGQSEQYF

size: once
V: TRBV11-1
J: TRBJ2-3
length: 15
CDR3: CASSLFLAGTDTQYF

size: few
V: TRBV28
J: TRBJ2-7
length: 16
CDR3: CANSLPPLSGPYEQYF

size: many
V: TRBV20-1
J: TRBJ2-1
length: 15
CDR3: CSARDRDRSYNEQFF

size: many
V: TRBV18
J: TRBJ2-7
length: 12
CDR3: CASSPDRYEQYF

size: many
V: TRBV27
J: TRBJ2-1
length: 13
CDR3: CASRSRGHNEQFF

size: .
V: TRBV30
J: TRBJ2-3
length: 14
CDR3: CAWGREGRSDTQYF

size: few
V: TRBV19
J: TRBJ2-2
length: 14
CDR3: CASSQQGYTGELFF

size: few
V: TRBV27
J: TRBJ1-2
length: 14
CDR3: CASSSSGANYGYTF

size: many
V: TRBV28
J: TRBJ2-3
length: 15
CDR3: CASSFAGGSTDTQYF

size: many
V: TRBV7-2
J: TRBJ1-3
length: 16
CDR3: CASSLGASSSGNTIYF

size: many
V: TRBV3-1
J: TRBJ2-5
length: 12
CDR3: CASSQEQETQYF

size: many
V: TRBV5-8
J: TRBJ2-2
length: 14
CDR3: CASSLKGGTGELFF

size: medium-sized
V: TRBV28
J: TRBJ1-1
length: 14
CDR3: CASTLRGVNTEAFF

size: .
V: TRBV28
J: TRBJ2-2
length: 12
CDR3: CASSLIAVELFF

size: many
V: TRBV28
J: TRBJ2-2
length: 14
CDR3: CASSYLFGSGELFF

size: few
V: TRBV24-1
J: TRBJ1-5
length: 13
CDR3: CATSEQTNQPQHF

size: many
V: TRBV11-1
J: TRBJ2-1
length: 15
CDR3: CASSTSGSSYNEQFF

size: many
V: TRBV18
J: TRBJ2-3
length: 15
CDR3: CASSPGLAGVVTQYF

size: .
V: TRBV11-2
J: TRBJ2-2
length: 12
CDR3: CASSHQTGELFF

size: many
V: TRBV2
J: TRBJ2-1
length: 14
CDR3: CASSEGLILNEQFF

size: few
V: TRBV7-8
J: TRBJ1-1
length: 17
CDR3: CASILSVAGSFFTEAFF

size: many
V: TRBV7-3
J: TRBJ1-1
length: 14
CDR3: CASSLTGVNTEAFF

size: many
V: TRBV5-1
J: TRBJ1-2
length: 15
CDR3: CASSVDNTGVYGYTF

size: medium-sized
V: TRBV20-1
J: TRBJ2-7
length: 14
CDR3: CSARMEGARYEQYF

size: few
V: TRBV19
J: TRBJ2-1
length: 15
CDR3: CASSDLASSYNEQFF

size: many
V: TRBV6-1
J: TRBJ1-2
length: 14
CDR3: CASSPRDNVGGYTF

size: many
V: TRBV2
J: TRBJ2-7
length: 13
CDR3: CASGRAGVGEQYF

size: .
V: TRBV28
J: TRBJ2-7
length: 13
CDR3: CASTTTGAWEQYF

size: .
V: TRBV10-3
J: TRBJ2-2
length: 15
CDR3: CAISGPDVNTGELFF

size: many
V: TRBV6-2/TRBV6-3
J: TRBJ1-2
length: 12
CDR3: CASKEGVYGYTF

size: few
V: TRBV19
J: TRBJ2-7
length: 15
CDR3: CASSIYRTSFYEQYF

size: many
V: TRBV12-3/TRBV12-4
J: TRBJ1-2
length: 12
CDR3: CASSRDFYGYTF

size: .
V: TRBV29-1
J: TRBJ2-7
length: 15
CDR3: CSVDGPSCGSYEHYF

size: many
V: TRBV5-1
J: TRBJ2-1
length: 16
CDR3: CASSGGLRSSYNEQFF

size: many
V: TRBV11-2
J: TRBJ2-5
length: 16
CDR3: CASSSLRSGRWETQYF

size: .
V: TRBV20-1
J: TRBJ1-5
length: 15
CDR3: CSATLTWAEWEPQHF

size: .
V: TRBV15
J: TRBJ1-2
length: 16
CDR3: CATSRELRGRFYGYTF

size: many
V: TRBV7-2
J: TRBJ1-1
length: 13
CDR3: CASSLGQNTEAFF

size: many
V: TRBV5-6
J: TRBJ2-5
length: 14
CDR3: CASRPLTGQETQYF

size: medium-sized
V: TRBV28
J: TRBJ2-7
length: 12
CDR3: CASSPRDFEQYF

size: .
V: TRBV11-1
J: TRBJ2-1
length: 18
CDR3: CASTRWLAGRRRYNEQFF

size: many
V: TRBV5-6
J: TRBJ1-6
length: 12
CDR3: CASSQKGSPLHF

size: .
V: TRBV6-1
J: TRBJ2-6
length: 14
CDR3: CASGVSSRANVLTF

size: .
V: TRBV29-1
J: TRBJ2-7
length: 17
CDR3: CSVEVRGERDVLGVHYF

size: few
V: TRBV6-5
J: TRBJ2-1
length: 16
CDR3: CASSNTAGLANSRQFF

size: .
V: TRBV11-1
J: TRBJ2-7
length: 16
CDR3: CASSFKTGTDPYEQYF

size: .
V: TRBV15
J: TRBJ2-7
length: 15
CDR3: CATSRVIGSHDDQYF

size: few
V: TRBV28
J: TRBJ2-7
length: 14
CDR3: CASSPPYRYYEQYF

size: many
V: TRBV12-3/TRBV12-4
J: TRBJ2-2
length: 16
CDR3: CASSLSVAGNTGELFF

size: .
V: TRBV11-2
J: TRBJ2-7
length: 20
CDR3: CASSLEYSAPGSYNSYEQYF

size: .
V: TRBV20-1
J: TRBJ1-1
length: 12
CDR3: CNPTELNTEAFF

size: many
V: TRBV2
J: TRBJ1-5
length: 13
CDR3: CASSGQEGQPQHF

size: many
V: TRBV3-1
J: TRBJ2-2
length: 17
CDR3: CASSQDPSGRTAGELFF

size: many
V: TRBV9
J: TRBJ2-2
length: 13
CDR3: CASSQDGTGELFF

size: few
V: TRBV6-1
J: TRBJ1-6
length: 17
CDR3: CASSEVVSGTVNSPLHF